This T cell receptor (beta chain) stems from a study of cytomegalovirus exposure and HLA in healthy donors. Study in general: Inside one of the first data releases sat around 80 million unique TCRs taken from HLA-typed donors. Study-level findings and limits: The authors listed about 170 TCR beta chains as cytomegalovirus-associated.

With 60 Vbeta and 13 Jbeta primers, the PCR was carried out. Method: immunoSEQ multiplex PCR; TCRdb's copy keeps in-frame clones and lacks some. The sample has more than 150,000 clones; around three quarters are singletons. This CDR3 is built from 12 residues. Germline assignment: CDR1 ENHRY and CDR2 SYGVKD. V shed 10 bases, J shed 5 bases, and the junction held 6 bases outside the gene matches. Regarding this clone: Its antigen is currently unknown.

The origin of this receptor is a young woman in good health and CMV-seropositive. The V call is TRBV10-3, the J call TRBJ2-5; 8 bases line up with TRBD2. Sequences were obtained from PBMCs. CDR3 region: CATGLAEETQYF. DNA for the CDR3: TGTGCCACAGGACTAGCAGAGGAGACCCAGTACTTC.